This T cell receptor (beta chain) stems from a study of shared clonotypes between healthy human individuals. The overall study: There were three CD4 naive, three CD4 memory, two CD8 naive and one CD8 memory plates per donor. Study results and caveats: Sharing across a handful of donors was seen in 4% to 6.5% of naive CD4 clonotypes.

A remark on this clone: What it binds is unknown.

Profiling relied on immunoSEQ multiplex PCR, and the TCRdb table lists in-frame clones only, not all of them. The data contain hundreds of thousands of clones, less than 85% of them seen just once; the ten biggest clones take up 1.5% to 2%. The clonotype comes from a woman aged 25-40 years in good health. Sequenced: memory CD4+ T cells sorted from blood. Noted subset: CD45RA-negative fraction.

CDR3 sequence (DNA): TGTGCCAGCAGCTTGGCGCAGGGAGATGGCTACACCTTC. This translates into CASSLAQGDGYTF. This chain links TRBV5-4 with TRBJ1-2; possible D gene TRBD1, 5 bases. The V and J ends lost 0 bases and 6 bases respectively, with 9 bases between them. The germline V gene has CDR1 SGHNT and CDR2 YYREEE (reference sequence). The CDR3 has 13 residues.